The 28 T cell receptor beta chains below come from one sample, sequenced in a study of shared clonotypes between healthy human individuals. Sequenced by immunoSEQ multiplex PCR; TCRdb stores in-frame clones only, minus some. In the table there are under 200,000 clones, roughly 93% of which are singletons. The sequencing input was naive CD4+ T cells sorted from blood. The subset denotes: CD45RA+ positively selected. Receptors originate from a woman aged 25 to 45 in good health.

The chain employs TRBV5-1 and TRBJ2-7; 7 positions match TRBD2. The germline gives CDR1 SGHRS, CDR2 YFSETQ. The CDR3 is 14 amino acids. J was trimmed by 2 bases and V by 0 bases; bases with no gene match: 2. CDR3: CASSLERDTYEQYF. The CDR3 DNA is TGCGCCAGCAGCTTGGAGCGGGATACCTACGAGCAGTACTTC.

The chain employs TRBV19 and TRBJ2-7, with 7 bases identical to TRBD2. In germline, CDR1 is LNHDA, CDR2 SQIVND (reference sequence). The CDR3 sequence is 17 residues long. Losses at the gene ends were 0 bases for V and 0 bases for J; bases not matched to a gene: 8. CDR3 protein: CASSIEGQRGSSYEQYF. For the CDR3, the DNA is TGTGCCAGTAGTATAGAGGGGCAGCGGGGTAGCTCCTACGAGCAGTACTTC. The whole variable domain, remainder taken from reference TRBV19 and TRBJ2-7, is DGGITQSPKYLFRKEGQNVTLSCEQNLNHDAMYWYRQDPGQGLRLIYYSQIVNDFQKGDIAEGYSVSREKKESFPLTVTSAQKNPTAFYLCASSIEGQRGSSYEQYFGPGTRLTVT.

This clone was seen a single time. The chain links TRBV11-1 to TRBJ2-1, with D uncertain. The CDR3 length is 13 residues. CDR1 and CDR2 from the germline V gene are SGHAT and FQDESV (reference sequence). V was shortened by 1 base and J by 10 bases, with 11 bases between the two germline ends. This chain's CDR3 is CASSLVSGNEQFF. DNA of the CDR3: TGTGCCAGCAGCTTAGTTTCCGGCAACGAGCAGTTCTTC.

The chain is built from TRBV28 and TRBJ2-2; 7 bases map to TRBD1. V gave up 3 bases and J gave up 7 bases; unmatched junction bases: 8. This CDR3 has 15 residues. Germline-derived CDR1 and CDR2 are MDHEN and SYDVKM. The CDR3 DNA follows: TGTGCCAGCAGTTTCCAGGGACAGAGGATCGGGGAGCTGTTTTTT. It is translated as CASSFQGQRIGELFF.

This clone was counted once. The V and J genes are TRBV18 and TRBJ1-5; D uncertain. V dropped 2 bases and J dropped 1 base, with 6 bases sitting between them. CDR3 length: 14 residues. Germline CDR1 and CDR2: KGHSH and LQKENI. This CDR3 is CASSPGRSNQPQHF. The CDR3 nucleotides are TGTGCCAGCTCACCAGGCAGAAGCAATCAGCCCCAGCATTTT.

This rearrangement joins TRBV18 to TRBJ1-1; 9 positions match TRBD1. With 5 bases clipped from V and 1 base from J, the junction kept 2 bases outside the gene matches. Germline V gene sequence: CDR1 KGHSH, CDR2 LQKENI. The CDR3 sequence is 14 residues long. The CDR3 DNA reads TGTGCCAGCTCAAGGACAGGGGAGAACACTGAAGCTTTCTTT. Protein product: CASSRTGENTEAFF.

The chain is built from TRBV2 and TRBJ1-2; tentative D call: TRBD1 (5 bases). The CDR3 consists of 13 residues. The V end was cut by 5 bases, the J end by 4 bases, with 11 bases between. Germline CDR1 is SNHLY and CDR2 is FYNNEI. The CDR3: CASSSEGIYGYTF. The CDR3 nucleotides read TGTGCCAGCAGTTCGGAGGGGATCTATGGCTACACCTTC.

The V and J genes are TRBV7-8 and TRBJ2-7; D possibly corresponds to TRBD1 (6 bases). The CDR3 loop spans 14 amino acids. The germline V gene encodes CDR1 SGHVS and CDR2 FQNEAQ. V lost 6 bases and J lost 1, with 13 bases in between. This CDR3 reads CASSYTGLSYEQYF. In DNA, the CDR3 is TGTGCCAGCAGTTATACAGGGTTATCCTACGAGCAGTACTTC.

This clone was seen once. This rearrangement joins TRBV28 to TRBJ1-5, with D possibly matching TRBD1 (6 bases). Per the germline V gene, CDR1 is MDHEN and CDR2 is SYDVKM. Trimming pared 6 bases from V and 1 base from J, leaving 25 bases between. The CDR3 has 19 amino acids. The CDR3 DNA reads TGTGCCAGCAGACGACTGGGGGGCCGTCAAAGCGGAAGCAATCAGCCCCAGCATTTT. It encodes CASRRLGGRQSGSNQPQHF.

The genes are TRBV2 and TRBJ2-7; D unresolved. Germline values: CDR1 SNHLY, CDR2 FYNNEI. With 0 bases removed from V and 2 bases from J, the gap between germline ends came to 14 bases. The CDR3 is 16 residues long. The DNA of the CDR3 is TGTGCCAGCAGTGAAGCGCTTCCTTCCCTTGCCTACGAGCAGTACTTC. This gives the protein CASSEALPSLAYEQYF. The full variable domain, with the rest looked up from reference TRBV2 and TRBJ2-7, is EPEVTQTPSHQVTQMGQEVILRCVPISNHLYFYWYRQILGQKVEFLVSFYNNEISEKSEIFDDQFSVERPDGSNFTLKIRSTKLEDSAMYFCASSEALPSLAYEQYFGPGTRLTVT.

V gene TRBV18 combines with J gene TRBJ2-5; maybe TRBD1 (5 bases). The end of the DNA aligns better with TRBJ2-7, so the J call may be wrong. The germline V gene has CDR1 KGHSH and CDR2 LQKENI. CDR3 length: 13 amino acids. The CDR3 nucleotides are TGTGCCAGCTCACCTGCAGGGACCTACGAGCAGTACTTC. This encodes CASSPAGTYEQYF.

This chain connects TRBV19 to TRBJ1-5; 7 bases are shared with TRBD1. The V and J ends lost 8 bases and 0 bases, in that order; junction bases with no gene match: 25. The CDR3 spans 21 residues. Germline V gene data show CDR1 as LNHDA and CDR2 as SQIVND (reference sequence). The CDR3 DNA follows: TGTGCCAGTGCTCCCCCGGAGACAGGGTTGAGCTTGAGATATAGCAATCAGCCCCAGCATTTT. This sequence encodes CASAPPETGLSLRYSNQPQHF.

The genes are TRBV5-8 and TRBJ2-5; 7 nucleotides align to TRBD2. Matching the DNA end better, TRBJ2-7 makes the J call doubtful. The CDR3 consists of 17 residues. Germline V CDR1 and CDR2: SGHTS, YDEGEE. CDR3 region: CASSLAGLGGSPYEQYF. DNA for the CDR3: TGTGCCAGCAGCTTGGCAGGGTTAGGCGGGAGTCCCTACGAGCAGTACTTC.

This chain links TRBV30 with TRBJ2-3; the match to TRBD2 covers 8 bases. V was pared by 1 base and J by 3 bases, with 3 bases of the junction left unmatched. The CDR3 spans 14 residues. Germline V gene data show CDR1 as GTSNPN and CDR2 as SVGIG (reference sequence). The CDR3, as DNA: TGTGCCTGGAGTGGACTAGCGAGGACAGATACGCAGTATTTT. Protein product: CAWSGLARTDTQYF.

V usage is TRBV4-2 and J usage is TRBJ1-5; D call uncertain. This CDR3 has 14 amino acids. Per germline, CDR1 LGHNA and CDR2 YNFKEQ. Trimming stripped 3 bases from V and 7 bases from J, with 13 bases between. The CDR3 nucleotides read TGTGCCAGCAGCCATGAGTTCGTAGAACAGCCCCAGCATTTT. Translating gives CASSHEFVEQPQHF.

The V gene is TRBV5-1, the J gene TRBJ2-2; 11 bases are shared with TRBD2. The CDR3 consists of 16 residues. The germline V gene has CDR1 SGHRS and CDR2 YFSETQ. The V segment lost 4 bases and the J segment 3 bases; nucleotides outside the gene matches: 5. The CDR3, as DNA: TGCGCCAGCAGCCCGTTACTAGCGGGAGACACCGGGGAGCTGTTTTTT. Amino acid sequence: CASSPLLAGDTGELFF.

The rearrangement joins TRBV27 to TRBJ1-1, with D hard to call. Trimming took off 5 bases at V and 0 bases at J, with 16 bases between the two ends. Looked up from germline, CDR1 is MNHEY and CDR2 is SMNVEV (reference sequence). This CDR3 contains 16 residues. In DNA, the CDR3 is TGTGCCAGCAGTGGACGGTTCAAGGCCTTGAACACTGAAGCTTTCTTT. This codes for CASSGRFKALNTEAFF.

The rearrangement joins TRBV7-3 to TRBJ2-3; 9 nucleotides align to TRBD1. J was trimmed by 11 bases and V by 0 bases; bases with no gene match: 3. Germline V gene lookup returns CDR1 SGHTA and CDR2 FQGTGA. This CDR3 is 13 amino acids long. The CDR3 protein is CASSLTGQGQQYF. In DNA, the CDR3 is TGTGCCAGCAGCTTAACGGGACAGGGACAGCAGTATTTT.

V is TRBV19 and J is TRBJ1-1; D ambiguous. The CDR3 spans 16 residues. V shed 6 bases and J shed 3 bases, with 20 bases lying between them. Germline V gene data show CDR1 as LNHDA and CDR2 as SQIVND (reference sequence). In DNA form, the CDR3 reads TGTGCCAGTAGCCCTCACCTCGAGTCCTTGGACACTGAAGCTTTCTTT. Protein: CASSPHLESLDTEAFF. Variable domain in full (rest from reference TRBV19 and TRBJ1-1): DGGITQSPKYLFRKEGQNVTLSCEQNLNHDAMYWYRQDPGQGLRLIYYSQIVNDFQKGDIAEGYSVSREKKESFPLTVTSAQKNPTAFYLCASSPHLESLDTEAFFGQGTRLTVV.

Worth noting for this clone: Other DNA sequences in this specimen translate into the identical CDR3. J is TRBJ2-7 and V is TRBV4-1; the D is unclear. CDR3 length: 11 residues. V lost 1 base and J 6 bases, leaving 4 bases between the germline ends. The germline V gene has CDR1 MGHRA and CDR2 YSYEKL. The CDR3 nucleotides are TGCGCCAGCAGCCAAGCTAGCGAGCAGTACTTC. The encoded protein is CASSQASEQYF.

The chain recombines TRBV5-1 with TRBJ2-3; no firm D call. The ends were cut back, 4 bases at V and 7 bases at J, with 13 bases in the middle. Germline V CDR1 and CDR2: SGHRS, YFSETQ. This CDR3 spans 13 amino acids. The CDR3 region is CASSPRGNYTQYF. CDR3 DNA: TGCGCCAGCAGCCCCCGTGGGAATTATACGCAGTATTTT.

The CDR3 sequence: CASSRRGVSRSDTQYF. CDR3 coding DNA: TGTGCCAGCAGTAGACGCGGGGTTTCCCGGTCAGATACGCAGTATTTT. The chain employs TRBV2 and TRBJ2-3, with a weak D call TRBD2 (6 bases). There are 16 residues in the CDR3. The V end lost 5 bases, the J end lost 4 bases, and 19 bases lay between the germline ends. Germline V gene sequence: CDR1 SNHLY, CDR2 FYNNEI.

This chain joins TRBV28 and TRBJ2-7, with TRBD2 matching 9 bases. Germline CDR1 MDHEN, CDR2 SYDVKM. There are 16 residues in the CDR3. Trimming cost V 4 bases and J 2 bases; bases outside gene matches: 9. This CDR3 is CASSSPPASGTYEQYF. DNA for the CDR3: TGTGCCAGCAGTTCCCCCCCGGCTAGCGGGACCTACGAGCAGTACTTC.

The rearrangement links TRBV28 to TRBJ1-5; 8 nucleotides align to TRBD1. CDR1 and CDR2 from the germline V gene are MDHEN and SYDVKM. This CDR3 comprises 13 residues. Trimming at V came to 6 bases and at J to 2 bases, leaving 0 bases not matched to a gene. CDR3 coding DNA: TGTGCCAGCAGACAGGGGGGCAATCAGCCCCAGCATTTT. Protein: CASRQGGNQPQHF. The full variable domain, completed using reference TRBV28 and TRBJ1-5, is DVKVTQSSRYLVKRTGEKVFLECVQDMDHENMFWYRQDPGLGLRLIYFSYDVKMKEKGDIPEGYSVSREKKERFSLILESASTNQTSMYLCASRQGGNQPQHFGDGTRLSIL.

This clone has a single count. The CDR3 protein is CAWSGVFGTEAFF. DNA of the CDR3: TGTGCCTGGAGTGGGGTTTTCGGCACTGAAGCTTTCTTT. The chain links TRBV30 to TRBJ1-1; D is unresolved. CDR3 length: 13 amino acids. The ends were cut back, 1 base at V and 4 bases at J, with 10 bases in the middle. Germline CDR1 is GTSNPN and CDR2 is SVGIG (reference sequence).

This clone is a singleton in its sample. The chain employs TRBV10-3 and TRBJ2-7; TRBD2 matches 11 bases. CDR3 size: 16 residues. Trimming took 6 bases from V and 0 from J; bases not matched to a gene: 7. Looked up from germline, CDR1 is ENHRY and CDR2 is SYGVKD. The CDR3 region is CAIRKGLADSSYEQYF. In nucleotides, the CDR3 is TGTGCCATCAGAAAGGGACTAGCGGATTCCTCCTACGAGCAGTACTTC.

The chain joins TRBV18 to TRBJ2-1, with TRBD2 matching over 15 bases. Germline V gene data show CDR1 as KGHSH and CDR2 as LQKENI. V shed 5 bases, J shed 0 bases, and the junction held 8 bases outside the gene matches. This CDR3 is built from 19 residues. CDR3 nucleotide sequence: TGTGCCAGCTCAAATCTAGGACTAGCGGGGGGGAGCTCCTACAATGAGCAGTTCTTC. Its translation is CASSNLGLAGGSSYNEQFF. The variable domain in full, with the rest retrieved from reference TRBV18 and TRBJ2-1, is NAGVMQNPRHLVRRRGQEARLRCSPMKGHSHVYWYRQLPEEGLKFMVYLQKENIIDESGMPKERFSAEFPKEGPSILRIQQVVRGDSAAYFCASSNLGLAGGSSYNEQFFGPGTRLTVL.

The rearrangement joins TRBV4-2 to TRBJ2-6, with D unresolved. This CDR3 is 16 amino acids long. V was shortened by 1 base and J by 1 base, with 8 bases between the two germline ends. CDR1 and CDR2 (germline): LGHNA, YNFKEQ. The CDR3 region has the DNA TGTGCCAGCAGCCAAGGTAAGCTATCTGGGGCCAACGTCCTGACTTTC. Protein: CASSQGKLSGANVLTF.